This T cell receptor beta chain emerged from a study of T cells after yellow fever vaccination. At the level of the study: Preparation of fractions with low cell numbers was performed using SMART-Seq v4 Ultra Low Input. Whole-study findings and limits: Abundant clonotypes from the bulk population could have been carried over as contaminants into FACS-sorted repertoires.

MiXCR, applied by TCRdb to the 5' RACE reads, yields one record per CDR3 protein. The sample holds some 340,000 distinct CDR3 sequences, 4.1% seen once. Germline V CDR1 and CDR2: SGHTA, FQGNSA. The CDR3 spans 14 residues. Trimming cost V 5 bases and J 5 bases, with 15 bases left between them. This clonotype was counted at least ten times. Its target is unknown. This sample comprised PBMCs, obtained 5 days after the yellow fever booster vaccination. V is TRBV7-2 and J is TRBJ2-5; D might be TRBD1 (6 bases). This receptor was taken from a man in his late teens or twenties who received the YFV17D yellow fever vaccine. The CDR3: CASSKSRGRETQYF. The CDR3 bases are TGTGCCAGCAGCAAGTCCAGGGGCCGGGAGACCCAGTACTTC.